One T cell receptor (beta chain) is described in this entry. The target antigen is unknown. The CDR3 contains 13 residues. Germline CDR1 is SQVTM and CDR2 is ANQGSEA. This specimen comes from a study of CXCR3-negative and CXCR3-positive naive CD8 T cells. Findings and limits, study-wide: The study found more hydrophobic TRB CDR3s in CXCR3-positive naive cells than in CXCR3-negative naive cells.

The TRB cDNA libraries were prepared by 5' RACE with UMI labels. Following a re-call of the 5' RACE reads, TCRdb has one entry per CDR3 protein and lacks DNA. The sample data list about 5,500 distinct CDR3 sequences. The sequencing input was naive CXCR3+ CD8+ T cells from blood. Subset in this sample: CD45RO-CCR7+CD27+CD95- naive CD8+ T cells expressing CXCR3 (TNR3+). The rearrangement links TRBV29-1 to TRBJ2-2. The clonotype was recovered from a human donor in good health. Some clones in this sample may be carry-over from other donors' samples. This CDR3 is CSVVRANTGELFF.